The 28 T cell receptor beta chains below come from one sample, sequenced in a study of T cells in Graves' hyperthyroidism and ophthalmopathy (dated by TCRdb to between 2018 and 2021). Library prep was done by multiplex PCR. The instrument given in TCRdb is Illumina HiSeq 2000. The TCR beta CDR3 regions were amplified from RNA transcripts. The TCR CDR3 was subjected to a first round of RT-PCR using the HTBI primer set and the Qiagen OneStep RT-PCR kit. The raw public data were reprocessed by TCRdb itself: fastp quality trimming at Q25, MiXCR clonotype calling, in-frame beta chains only. CDR3 protein sequences are deduplicated, and each keeps its most common genes and DNA. This sample has 550,000 to 800,000 distinct CDR3 sequences in its table, and about 15% of those were observed once. Together, the top ten hold 8.4% of the sample. The source material was blood. The receptors derive from a man aged 18-30 years with Graves' hyperthyroidism.

This clonotype was counted ten times or more. This rearrangement joins TRBV9 to TRBJ1-5, with 7 bases aligning to TRBD1. CDR3 length: 14 residues. V shed 3 bases, J shed 0 bases, and the junction held 0 bases outside the gene matches. Germline V CDR1 and CDR2: SGDLS, YYNGEE. The CDR3 spells CASSEGASNQPQHF. CDR3 nucleotide sequence: TGTGCCAGCAGCGAGGGGGCTAGCAATCAGCCCCAGCATTTT.

The chain couples TRBV4-2 to TRBJ2-3, with D uncertain. Germline V gives CDR1 LGHNA, CDR2 YNFKEQ. The CDR3 sequence is 15 residues long. V was trimmed by 0 bases and J by 6 bases, leaving 13 bases between them. This chain's CDR3 is CASSQEGAVGDTQYF. In nucleotides, the CDR3 is TGTGCCAGCAGCCAAGAAGGTGCGGTCGGGGATACGCAGTATTTT.

The DNA for the CDR3 is TGTGCCACCAAACGGGGTGACTCACCCCTCCACTTT. Residues: CATKRGDSPLHF. The chain employs TRBV6-1 and TRBJ1-6; no firm D call. The CDR3 has 12 amino acids. Trimming cost V 10 bases and J 10 bases, with 14 bases left between them. Germline-derived CDR1 and CDR2 are MNHNS and SASEGT.

This clonotype occurred many times. This rearrangement joins TRBV6-2 or TRBV6-3 to TRBJ1-1; maybe TRBD1 (6 bases). The ends were cut back, 5 bases at V and 10 bases at J, with 20 bases in the middle. The CDR3 contains 14 residues. Germline V gives CDR1 MNHEY, CDR2 SVGEGT. CDR3 amino acids: CASSALNRVLAAFF. The CDR3 DNA reads TGTGCCAGCAGTGCCCTGAACAGGGTTTTGGCAGCTTTCTTT.

This clonotype was counted many times. V gene TRBV6-1 combines with J gene TRBJ1-2; no clear D. Germline V CDR1 and CDR2: MNHNS, SASEGT. V dropped 3 bases and J dropped 1 base, with 6 bases sitting between them. The CDR3 is made up of 13 amino acids. CDR3 nucleotide sequence: TGTGCCAGCAGTGACAGAGATAACTATGGCTACACCTTC. Its translation is CASSDRDNYGYTF.

This clonotype was counted many times. The chain links TRBV27 to TRBJ1-5; TRBD1 agrees at 8 bases. Germline CDR1 and CDR2: MNHEY and SMNVEV (reference sequence). The junction had 16 bases not matched to a gene; V was cut back by 4 bases and J by 8 bases. The CDR3 contains 17 residues. CDR3 sequence reads: CASSSSSRGRRGKPQHF. The CDR3 DNA follows: TGTGCCAGCAGTTCGAGCTCCAGGGGGCGCCGAGGGAAGCCCCAGCATTTT.

The J gene is TRBJ2-7, the V gene TRBV7-9, with 8 bases lining up with TRBD1. Germline lookup yields CDR1 SEHNR and CDR2 FQNEAQ (reference sequence). The CDR3 totals 16 residues. V was pared by 10 bases and J by 0 bases, with 14 bases of the junction left unmatched. The CDR3 is CAILGQGDRFSYEQYF. Here the CDR3 DNA reads TGTGCCATACTTGGACAGGGCGACCGTTTCTCCTACGAGCAGTACTTC.

This clonotype has only a few counts. The rearrangement uses TRBV30 and TRBJ2-2; D unresolved. This CDR3 comprises 13 residues. CDR1 and CDR2 from the germline V gene are GTSNPN and SVGIG (reference sequence). V gave up 0 bases and J gave up 6 bases, with 8 bases separating them. CDR3 residues: CAWSVLEPGELFF. The CDR3 DNA reads as TGTGCCTGGAGTGTACTTGAGCCCGGGGAGCTGTTTTTT. Looking up the rest from reference TRBV30 and TRBJ2-2 gives the full variable domain: SQTIHQWPATLVQPVGSPLSLECTVEGTSNPNLYWYRQAAGRGLQLLFYSVGIGQISSEVPQNLSASRPQDRQFILSSKKLLLSDSGFYLCAWSVLEPGELFFGEGSRLTVL.

This clonotype was counted between two and nine times. V gene TRBV6-2 or TRBV6-3 combines with J gene TRBJ2-7, with D tentatively TRBD2 (6 bases). From germline, CDR1 is MNHEY and CDR2 SVGEGT. V lost 3 bases, J lost 2 bases, and 17 bases lay in between. CDR3 length equals 16 residues. The CDR3 DNA is TGTGCCAGCAGTTATCCCAGCGGGTGGAGCCCCTACGAGCAGTACTTC. As protein: CASSYPSGWSPYEQYF.

This clonotype occurred many times. The rearrangement uses TRBV28 and TRBJ1-2; 8 positions agree with TRBD1. The germline V gene has CDR1 MDHEN and CDR2 SYDVKM. V lost 4 bases to trimming and J lost 5 bases; unmatched junction nucleotides: 9. The CDR3 runs to 15 residues. The CDR3 bases are TGTGCCAGCAGTTCCGGACAGGGAGGCTTATATGGCTACACCTTC. This translates into CASSSGQGGLYGYTF.

This clonotype was recorded many times. The rearrangement uses TRBV12-3 or TRBV12-4 and TRBJ1-2; no firm D call. The CDR3 runs 12 residues. Trimming shortened V by 9 bases and J by 5 bases, and 13 bases separated the two germline ends. CDR3: CASQSGEYGYTF. CDR3 nucleotides: TGTGCCAGTCAATCGGGAGAATATGGCTACACCTTC.

This clonotype was seen repeatedly, ten times or more. This sequence joins TRBV27 and TRBJ2-1, with TRBD1 identical over 9 bases. Germline values: CDR1 MNHEY, CDR2 SMNVEV (reference sequence). Unmatched junction bases numbered 6, after V lost 5 bases and J lost 7 bases. This CDR3 spans 14 amino acids. As DNA, the CDR3 is TGTGCCAGCAGTGAATCGGACAGGGGAAATGAGCAGTTCTTC. Translating it yields CASSESDRGNEQFF.

The chain carries TRBV2 and TRBJ2-3; D is perhaps TRBD2 (7 bases). The ends were cut back, 11 bases at V and 4 bases at J, with 19 bases in the middle. Germline V gene data show CDR1 as SNHLY and CDR2 as FYNNEI. The CDR3 extends over 14 amino acids. The CDR3 spells CAGAGGGSSDTQYF. In nucleotides, the CDR3 is TGTGCCGGAGCTGGGGGCGGGAGTTCAGATACGCAGTATTTT.

This clonotype was detected many times. The chain employs TRBV13 and TRBJ2-1; 10 bases are a match to TRBD2. CDR3 length equals 17 residues. Germline V CDR1 and CDR2: PRHDT, FYEKMQ (reference sequence). The junction had 8 bases not matched to a gene; V was cut back by 1 base and J by 5 bases. CDR3 in amino acids: CASSLAPTSGSDNEQFF. In DNA, the CDR3 is TGTGCCAGCAGCTTAGCGCCGACTAGCGGGTCTGACAATGAGCAGTTCTTC. Full variable domain (outside the CDR3, taken from reference TRBV13 and TRBJ2-1): AAGVIQSPRHLIKEKRETATLKCYPIPRHDTVYWYQQGPGQDPQFLISFYEKMQSDKGSIPDRFSAQQFSDYHSELNMSSLELGDSALYFCASSLAPTSGSDNEQFFGPGTRLTVL.

The V and J genes are TRBV5-5 and TRBJ2-2; no firm D call. Germline loops: CDR1 SGHKS, CDR2 YYEKEE (reference sequence). Deletions cut 4 bases from V and 7 bases from J, with 5 bases between. The CDR3 covers 11 residues. This CDR3 is CASSPLGELFF. In nucleotides, the CDR3 is TGTGCCAGCAGCCCACTCGGGGAGCTGTTTTTT. The full variable domain, completed using reference TRBV5-5 and TRBJ2-2, is DAGVTQSPTHLIKTRGQQVTLRCSPISGHKSVSWYQQVLGQGPQFIFQYYEKEERGRGNFPDRFSARQFPNYSSELNVNALLLGDSALYLCASSPLGELFFGEGSRLTVL.

This chain uses TRBV28 with TRBJ1-5, with D maybe TRBD1 (6 bases). Germline CDR1 reads MDHEN; CDR2 reads SYDVKM. With 5 bases removed from V and 4 bases from J, the gap between germline ends came to 15 bases. The CDR3 has 15 amino acids. DNA of the CDR3: TGTGCCAGCAGTCTGTCCGGGACACCGAATCAGCCCCAGCATTTT. This codes for CASSLSGTPNQPQHF.

This clonotype was recorded many times. V and J are TRBV20-1 and TRBJ2-3; D tentatively reads TRBD1 or TRBD2 (5 bases each). Per the germline V gene, CDR1 is DFQATT and CDR2 is SNEGSKA (reference sequence). Trimming cost V 5 bases and J 6 bases, with 15 bases left between them. This CDR3 is 13 amino acids long. CDR3 amino acids: CSAGLGDRDTQYF. CDR3 nucleotide sequence: TGCAGTGCTGGACTGGGGGATCGCGATACGCAGTATTTT.

This clonotype was seen repeatedly, ten times or more. This chain links TRBV18 with TRBJ2-7; D possibly corresponds to TRBD1 (6 bases). CDR1 KGHSH and CDR2 LQKENI come from the germline V gene. This CDR3 contains 14 residues. The ends were cut back, 4 bases at V and 2 bases at J, with 12 bases in the middle. The CDR3 is CASSLTTGTYEQYF. In DNA form, the CDR3 reads TGTGCCAGCTCACTAACGACAGGTACCTACGAGCAGTACTTC.

This clonotype was detected ten times or more. This chain uses TRBV2 with TRBJ1-1; no clear D. Germline V lookup: CDR1 SNHLY, CDR2 FYNNEI. V shed 6 bases and J shed 7 bases, with 6 bases lying between them. The CDR3 has 10 residues. The CDR3 is CASSYLEAFF. CDR3 bases: TGTGCCAGCAGCTATCTTGAAGCTTTCTTT.

This clonotype appeared a few times. The V and J genes are TRBV6-1 and TRBJ2-1; TRBD2 matches 8 bases. The V and J ends lost 4 bases and 12 bases, in that order; junction bases with no gene match: 14. The CDR3 covers 15 residues. Germline V gene data show CDR1 as MNHNS and CDR2 as SASEGT. CDR3 DNA: TGTGCCAGCAGTGGGACTAGCAGAAACGTGGGGGGGCAGTTCTTC. Translating gives CASSGTSRNVGGQFF.

J is TRBJ1-2 and V is TRBV5-1; D remains unclear. Trimming cost V 1 base and J 1 base, with 5 bases left between them. CDR3 length: 13 residues. Germline values: CDR1 SGHRS, CDR2 YFSETQ. The CDR3 region is CASSLQDNYGYTF. The DNA of the CDR3 is TGCGCCAGCAGCTTGCAGGATAACTATGGCTACACCTTC.

Notes on this clonotype: A much bigger clone sits one base away, suggesting this may be a read error. The genes are TRBV7-3 and TRBJ2-2, with TRBD2 as a possible D gene (5 bases). In germline, CDR1 is SGHTA, CDR2 FQGTGA. The CDR3 has 16 residues. The chain's CDR3 is CASSLTSATNIGELFF. CDR3 sequence (DNA): TGTGCCAGCAGCTTAACTAGCGCGACCAACATCGGGGAGCTGTTTTTT. The full variable domain, in which reference TRBV7-3 and TRBJ2-2 provide the parts outside the CDR3, is GAGVSQTPSNKVTEKGKYVELRCDPISGHTALYWYRQSLGQGPEFLIYFQGTGAADDSGLPNDRFFAVRPEGSVSTLKIQRTERGDSAVYLCASSLTSATNIGELFFGEGSRLTVL.

At least ten counts were recorded for this clonotype. The rearrangement joins TRBV11-1 to TRBJ2-1; 12 bases are shared with TRBD2. The V gene end was trimmed by 2 bases and the J gene end by 6 bases; junction bases not matched to a gene: 5. This CDR3 is built from 16 residues. Germline-derived CDR1 and CDR2 are SGHAT and FQDESV (reference sequence). DNA of the CDR3: TGTGCCAGCAGCTTAAGACTAGCGGGAGCCCCCAATGAGCAGTTCTTC. Protein product: CASSLRLAGAPNEQFF.

The chain recombines TRBV20-1 with TRBJ2-7; perhaps TRBD1 as D (5 bases). Germline V CDR1 and CDR2: DFQATT, SNEGSKA (reference sequence). V was trimmed by 0 bases and J by 0 bases, leaving 12 bases between them. This CDR3 contains 15 residues. The CDR3 bases are TGCAGTGCTAGAGATAGGACATCTAGCTCCTACGAGCAGTACTTC. This codes for CSARDRTSSSYEQYF.

Only a few counts were recorded for this clonotype. The chain carries TRBV20-1 and TRBJ1-2; tentatively, D is TRBD1 (5 bases). Germline V gene sequence: CDR1 DFQATT, CDR2 SNEGSKA (reference sequence). The V and J ends lost 5 bases and 6 bases respectively, with 10 bases between them. This CDR3 has 11 amino acids. The CDR3 loop reads CSAPSGDGYTF. CDR3 DNA: TGCAGTGCTCCCTCGGGGGATGGCTACACCTTC.

Only a few counts were recorded for this clonotype. CDR3 protein: CASSRPGPLVENTIYF. DNA of the CDR3: TGTGCCAGCTCACGGCCGGGACCATTGGTGGAAAACACCATATATTTT. The genes are TRBV18 and TRBJ1-3, with TRBD1 as a possible D gene (5 bases). Germline V gene data show CDR1 as KGHSH and CDR2 as LQKENI. This CDR3 has 16 amino acids. Trimming removed 4 bases from V and 6 bases from J, with 19 bases in between.

This clonotype appeared many times. V usage is TRBV20-1 and J usage is TRBJ2-1; possibly TRBD2 for D (5 bases). Germline CDR1 is DFQATT and CDR2 is SNEGSKA (reference sequence). The V end lost 6 bases, the J end lost 9 bases, and 15 bases lay between the germline ends. This CDR3 comprises 12 residues. CDR3 DNA: TGCAGTGCCGCTCTTGGACTGGCTGAGCAGTTCTTC. Amino acids: CSAALGLAEQFF.

This clonotype appeared a few times. This chain uses TRBV20-1 with TRBJ2-2; perhaps TRBD1 as D (7 bases). The CDR3 is 15 amino acids. CDR1 and CDR2 (germline): DFQATT, SNEGSKA (reference sequence). Trimming left V 1 base short and J 4 bases short, with 13 bases between. As DNA, the CDR3 is TGCAGTGCTAGAGGCGGGACAGAGGGCACCGGGGAGCTGTTTTTT. It is translated as CSARGGTEGTGELFF.